This TCR beta chain originates from a study of shared clonotypes between healthy human individuals (TCRdb year 2020). In terms of the full investigation: Three men and a couple of women, aged 18 to 49 years, made up the cohort. For each donor, CD4 naive and CD4 memory were each given three plates, CD8 naive was given two plates, and CD8 memory was given one plate. Blood TCR repertoires of about 5 healthy adults were deeply sequenced to estimate repertoire size and the extent of clonotype sharing between individuals. Different laboratories and diverse techniques were used to prepare libraries and sequence TCR repertoires, to increase sequencing depth and limit assay-specific biases. Between about 0.85 and 9.5 billion PBMCs per donor were obtained by leukapheresis. Beyond this particular receptor, the publication reports: The small number of donors limited the genetic and exposure-history diversity represented. Pairwise subsampling led to the expectation that sequencing depth would affect the degree of clonotype sharing among donors. Sampling was restricted to blood, and TCR repertoires in tissues likely differ from the TCR repertoires found in blood. Even with the large sequencing depth, rarefaction of the sorted-subset datasets indicated that sequencing was incomplete. Roughly 5% of naive CD4, around 3.6% of naive CD8, approximately 2.2% of memory CD4, and 0.35% to 0.5% of memory CD8 clonotypes were shared across several donors. Naive subsets generally had larger estimated clonotype richness than memory subsets did. Clonotypes shared by all four sorted-subset donors showed higher generation probabilities than non-shared clonotypes.

From the cysteine through the phenylalanine, the CDR3 covers 14 amino acids. The CDR3 DNA has 42 bases and is translated from base 1. CDR1 LNHDA and CDR2 SQIVND were looked up in the germline V gene (reference sequence). Trimming at the junction amounts to 6 bases on V and 6 bases on J, and the germline ends lie 16 bases apart. Using the deep immunoSEQ assay, multiplex PCR amplified TCR CDR3 regions from genomic DNA. Extracted genomic DNA from each cell subset was distributed evenly across all wells of several immunoSEQ 96-well plates, and each plate was treated as a replicate. For sorted subsets, each replicate PCR was loaded with about 200 ng genomic DNA, equivalent to approximately 33,000 T cell genomes. Purified libraries were quantified with a Qubit 3.0 fluorometer, sized on a Bioanalyzer 2100, and re-quantified with the KAPA Library Quantification kit. Every immunoSEQ 96-well plate was sequenced on a dedicated single-read 150-cycle Illumina NextSeq 550 flow cell. In the authors' own workflow: The immunoSEQ output contained only junctional sequences without quality scores, so filtering could not match that applied to full-length reads. Sequences were annotated with PyIR, a Python wrapper for IgBLAST v1.9, using IMGT germline references to assign V/J genes and CDR3. Reads with weak V/J assignments (E-value above 1e-6), missing CDR3, stop codons, out-of-frame junctions, or ambiguous translated residues were removed. V3J clonotypes were defined as sequences sharing an identical inferred V gene, J gene, and CDR3 amino acid sequence. Percentage overlap between repertoires was calculated by dividing the number of shared unique clonotypes by the size of the smaller repertoire. RTK rarefaction, the Chao1 estimator, and Recon v2.1 estimates of unobserved clonotypes were used to assess repertoire richness. Generation probabilities were computed with OLGA for all TCRbeta clonotypes obtained by the gDNA method from a handful of donors. Imported from immuneACCESS, the table was reduced by TCRdb to in-frame sequences with V and J called. These copies leave out some clones; in studies compared against another copy, an unresolved V gene accounts for under half, and the cause of the remainder is not known. V, J and clone size reflect that table, while D and trimming were determined from the DNA. Here the sample has some 2,500,000 clones; about nine tenths occur a single time. The ten largest clones take up 0.37% of the sample.

Donors were healthy HIV-negative adults with no recently reported acute infections or vaccinations. All donors were Caucasian adults living in Nashville, Tennessee, USA. CD4+ T cells were enriched by magnetic negative selection, after which naive cells were positively selected on CD45RA and the negative fraction was taken as the memory subset. After blood collection by leukapheresis, PBMCs were isolated using Ficoll-Histopaque density gradient centrifugation and then cryopreserved in the vapor phase of liquid nitrogen. Purity and quantity of every magnetically sorted T cell population were checked by analytical flow cytometry. Genomic DNA was isolated from each sorted fraction and quantified by UV absorbance on a Nanodrop 2000c. Regarding this clone: No cognate antigen has been identified for it. The input lacks base qualities; no much larger clone sits a single base away.

The TCR originated in a man aged 18-30 years in good health. Some clones in this sample may be carry-over from other donors' samples. In this chain, TRBV19 is recombined with TRBJ2-3; there is no confident call for the D gene. The material sequenced was naive CD4+ T cells from PBMCs. The cell subset or site label on this specimen signifies: CD45RA+ positively selected. The CDR3 sequence is CASRKIGSADTQYF. Read as DNA, the sequence is TGTGCCAGTAGGAAAATAGGCAGCGCGGATACGCAGTATTTT. Reference TRBV19 and TRBJ2-3 proteins supply the regions before and after the CDR3; the full variable domain is: DGGITQSPKYLFRKEGQNVTLSCEQNLNHDAMYWYRQDPGQGLRLIYYSQIVNDFQKGDIAEGYSVSREKKESFPLTVTSAQKNPTAFYLCASRKIGSADTQYFGPGTRLTVL.